This T cell receptor (beta chain) was sequenced for a study of cytomegalovirus exposure and HLA in healthy donors (dated by TCRdb to about 2017). Describing the broader study: An earlier analysis of about 560 of the donors reported about 300 Gb of sequence data and 95 million to 140 million unique TCR beta sequences obtained from about 170 million T cells. An early release that covered about 600 HLA-typed donors contained about 300 gigabases of sequencing data and tens of millions of unique TCR sequences. The genetic ancestry cluster associated with self-reported Caucasian donors included 70% to 85% of the 300 to 400 genotyped donors. The aim of the study was to test whether cataloging public T cell receptors could identify signatures of past pathogen exposure. The study profiled the T cell repertoires of 500 to 800 subjects by immunosequencing and related them to cytomegalovirus serostatus. Along with the roughly 670-subject first cohort, a separate validation cohort of more than 90 different subjects was used. High-throughput TCR immunosequencing, statistical association of individual TCRs with disease status, and machine learning were combined to predict cytomegalovirus infection status. A later analysis re-analyzed previously published TCR beta repertoires from 666 donors and added high-resolution HLA genotyping to study TCR occurrence patterns. In the later analysis, no new phenotypic data were used to find candidate immune exposures; instead, reliance was placed on TCR beta sequences and their occurrence across donors. In an earlier analysis of 587 of the donors, high-throughput TCR beta sequencing was used to judge whether each TCR beta V gene segment behaved as functional or pseudogenic. Donor age, sex, ethnicity and CMV serostatus were compiled together with the repertoire data. In a later genetic analysis, genome-wide SNP genotypes for about 65% of the roughly 700 donors were used, and that subset was treated as a discovery cohort. Every discovery cohort repertoire had been produced on one sequencing platform. Both class I and class II loci were covered by HLA typing, at four-digit resolution. Typing coverage varied by locus: roughly 620-640 donors for A, B, C, DRB1 and DQB1; roughly 500 for DQA1; approximately 610 for DPA1; approximately 470 for DPB1. About five DR-DQ haplotypes were treated as single units for association and clustering because of strong linkage in the cohort. Across approximately 400 genotyped donors of the cohort, an average of about 220,000 unique TCR beta nucleotide sequences per donor were sequenced, and approximately 19% of those sequences were non-productive.

The paper as a whole reports these results and caveats: Assigning TCR associations to individual alleles was difficult when HLA alleles, especially DR and DQ, strongly co-occurred. Because counts were too low, about 17 rarely observed V segments, including chromosome 9 orphons, were excluded from the earlier analysis of several hundred of the donors. Linkage disequilibrium might explain the correlated functional status among segregating V segments, but an unknown experimental factor could not be ruled out. In an earlier analysis of under 600 of the donors, most TCR beta V segments were observed in productive rearrangements about 87% or about 30% of the time, broadly matching IMGT annotations. The only immune exposure information available for the cohort was CMV serostatus. A few of the identified cytomegalovirus-associated TCR beta chains were confirmed in vitro to be specific for cytomegalovirus antigens. A later analysis associated some 17,000 TCR beta sequences with specific HLA alleles at a false discovery rate of 0.05. A later analysis found that HLA-associated TCR beta chains were more clonally expanded and had lower generation probabilities than equally common non-associated chains. In a later analysis, the rate of TCR association differed among HLA loci, with DRB1 alleles having the most associated TCRs and HLA-C alleles having the fewest. A further reported finding was that TCR beta sequences accurately predicted the HLA-A and HLA-B alleles for most subjects in the first cohort. The sequencing pipeline was judged likely to have produced a cluster of highly shared sequence variants as a technical artifact. Most TCR sequences were seen in very few donors, while some public TCRs were found in many individuals. The classifier was reported to diagnose cytomegalovirus status with high specificity and sensitivity in both the original cohort and the validation cohort. In a later analysis, several top co-occurrence clusters were reported to appear linked to parvovirus B19, influenza, CMV and Epstein-Barr virus. According to a later analysis, most CMV-associated TCR beta chains appeared to be HLA-restricted, and the HLA associations seemed to be driven largely by CMV exposure. Some IMGT-functional V segments, including TRBV6-2 and TRBV6-3, could not be distinguished by the 87-base-pair reads and were therefore excluded. In this cohort, only TCR beta chains were sequenced, and detectable features were limited by the absence of alpha or paired-chain data. The authors suggested that the approach could potentially be extended to other disease states and immunological phenotypes. The study listed 170 or so TCR beta chains as associated with cytomegalovirus. Sequencing depth was assumed to be roughly uniform across donors in the presence/absence analyses, though that assumption may not hold. An association between a missense DCLRE1C variant and V-gene and J-gene trimming of TCR beta chains was found in a later genetic analysis and replicated in an independent cohort. In a later genetic analysis, fewer N-insertions in productive TCRs were reported among donors in an Asian-associated ancestry cluster than the roughly 640-donor mean. Because some donors lacked HLA typing at each locus, the association tests relied only on the typed subset.

Library preparation used the immunoSEQ multiplex PCR assay. The multiplex PCR relied on a mix of 60 forward primers for TCR Vbeta segments and 13 reverse primers for TCR Jbeta segments. The CDR3 region of rearranged TCR beta genes was amplified from genomic DNA by a multiplex PCR assay. The amplified TCR beta libraries were sequenced on the Illumina HiSeq System as 87-base-pair reads. In the original analysis: In a later analysis, some 80 million unique TCR beta chains were counted across the approximately 670 repertoires, and roughly 11 million of these chains were shared by at least two donors. Raw reads were error-corrected and collapsed into unique sequences with a nearest-neighbor algorithm that merged closely related sequences to remove PCR and sequencing errors. V, D and J gene segments were assigned by aligning CDR3 sequences to IMGT reference sequences. For a sequence to be retained, a match of at least six nucleotides was required to both a V gene segment and a J gene segment. Rearrangements were called productive when the CDR3 lacked stop codons and stayed in frame with V and J; all others were non-productive. Following IMGT convention, CDR3 was defined as the stretch from the second conserved V-encoded cysteine up to the conserved J-encoded phenylalanine. The earlier analysis of a few hundred of the donors excluded sequences that lacked an unambiguous match to a single V gene segment. An earlier analysis of a few hundred of the donors called V segments functional above 56.7% productive rearrangements and segregating when the between-donor standard deviation exceeded 5%. A statistical classification framework was developed to diagnose cytomegalovirus status using the catalog of TCR beta chain sequences. A later analysis assigned V and J genes by comparing TCR nucleotide sequences with IMGT/GENE-DB human TR gene sequences. A later analysis assigned CDR3 sequences and most-parsimonious VDJ recombination scenarios with the TCRdist pipeline. In a later analysis, each TCR beta chain was defined by its CDR3 amino acid sequence together with its V-gene family, and reads lacking a unique V-gene family were excluded. To address suspected cross-contamination and a sequencing artifact, a later analysis removed 592 highly shared, low-generation-probability nucleotide sequences. A later analysis calculated a clonal expansion index for each public chain from normalized within-repertoire ranks of inferred template counts. A later analysis computed generation probabilities with a VDJ recombination model fitted to out-of-frame rearrangements, and checked the results against IGoR. In a later analysis, hypergeometric tests were used to score TCR-TCR, TCR-HLA and TCR-CMV co-occurrence, with a repertoire-size bias correction applied to TCR pairs. In a later analysis, false discovery rates were estimated by permuting HLA or CMV assignments 20 times. In a later analysis, co-occurring TCRs were grouped with DBSCAN, and TCRdist sequence similarity was added when clustering was performed within HLA-allele-positive subsets. Co-occurrence clustering excluded repertoires with fewer than 30,000 or more than 120,000 public chains, plus five with anomalous nucleotide sharing. In its TCRdb copy, this immuneACCESS table keeps in-frame sequences only and misses some clones. Where compared with another copy, unresolved V genes explain less than half of these, and the others have no known cause. V and J calls and clone size are copied from that table; D and trimming were computed from the DNA. The sample yields more than 30,000 clones; just under 75% were counted once. The ten largest clones capture 6.3% of the sample.

Spanning cysteine to phenylalanine, the CDR3 consists of 11 amino acids. Only the CDR3 DNA stays, 33 bases, in frame from base 1. CDR1 and CDR2, per the germline V gene (reference sequence), are DFQATT and SNEGSKA. V is clipped by 6 bases and J by 6 bases, and the sequence between their germline boundaries is 11 bases long. In total, roughly 670 healthy bone marrow donors made up the cohort. Cohort members were all nominally healthy when sampled, although unrecorded immune exposures were likely present. The donor tested CMV seronegative and was one of the 352 seronegative cohort members. A peripheral blood sample was provided by each donor, and peripheral blood mononuclear cells were used for TCR beta sequencing. The Qiagen DNeasy Blood Extraction Kit was used to extract genomic DNA from the blood cell samples. Of note for this clone: Its cognate antigen has yet to be identified. Per-nucleotide qualities are absent, and no much larger clonotype sits a single base away.

This TCR was recovered from a man aged 25 to 40 in good health and CMV-seronegative. Sequencing input: PBMCs. This chain is built from TRBV20-1 and TRBJ1-1, with the D gene too uncertain to name. The nucleotide sequence reads as follows: TGCAGTGCCTCCAGTTGGCCTGAAGCTTTCTTT. The encoded protein is CSASSWPEAFF.